This passage covers 13 T cell receptor beta chains from one sample sequenced in a study of blood T cell repertoires in COVID-19. The method was immunoSEQ multiplex PCR; TCRdb's version includes in-frame clones alone and lacks a portion of them. The data hold some 130,000 clones, with 60% to 80% observed a single time. Source material: peripheral blood. These receptors were obtained from a woman between 65 and 79 years old with acute or convalescent COVID-19.

The rearrangement links TRBV12-3 or TRBV12-4 to TRBJ2-1; D is ambiguous. V was shortened by 7 bases and J by 8 bases, with 9 bases between the two germline ends. This CDR3 has 11 amino acids. The CDR3 loop reads CASTSRDEQFF. The CDR3 nucleotides read TGTGCCAGCACATCTCGGGATGAGCAGTTCTTC.

The rearrangement joins TRBV7-9 to TRBJ2-5, with D possibly matching TRBD2 (6 bases). The germline V gene has CDR1 SEHNR and CDR2 FQNEAQ (reference sequence). This CDR3 contains 14 residues. Trimming left V 2 bases short and J 9 bases short, with 16 bases between. The CDR3 region has the DNA TGTGCCAGCAGCTTATTTCTGGACACGGGGGCCCAGTACTTC. Its protein is CASSLFLDTGAQYF.

The chain links TRBV6-2 or TRBV6-3 to TRBJ2-5; D is possibly TRBD2 (5 bases). Germline V gene sequence: CDR1 MNHEY, CDR2 SVGEGT. V was pared by 2 bases and J by 9 bases, with 16 bases between. This CDR3 comprises 14 residues. CDR3 in DNA: TGTGCCAGCAGTTACACCGGAGGCGGTCGGTCCCAGTACTTC. This codes for CASSYTGGGRSQYF.

The rearrangement uses TRBV4-3 and TRBJ2-1, with a possible D match to TRBD2 (5 bases). In germline, CDR1 is LGHNA, CDR2 YSLEER. Trimming took 1 base from V and 5 from J, leaving 15 bases between them. The CDR3 contains 16 residues. In DNA, the CDR3 is TGCGCCAGCAGCCAAGCCTTTAGCGTCGCTAACAATGAGCAGTTCTTC. Translating it yields CASSQAFSVANNEQFF.

The rearrangement uses TRBV6-5 and TRBJ1-3, with TRBD1 identical over 9 bases. CDR1 is MNHEY, CDR2 SVGAGI, per germline. V lost 3 bases to trimming and J lost 4 bases; unmatched junction nucleotides: 7. There are 16 residues in the CDR3. Written as DNA, the CDR3 is TGTGCCAGCAGTTATAACAGGGGGCAATCCGGAAACACCATATATTTT. As protein: CASSYNRGQSGNTIYF.

This clone was seen once. The genes are TRBV18 and TRBJ2-3; 10 bases match TRBD1. The CDR3 sequence is 16 residues long. The J segment lost 4 bases and the V segment lost 6 bases, leaving 10 bases of the junction unmatched. The germline CDR1 and CDR2 sequences are KGHSH and LQKENI. In DNA form, the CDR3 reads TGTGCCAGCTCCACCGCACTTGGACAGGGGGCAGATACGCAGTATTTT. Encoded protein: CASSTALGQGADTQYF.

This clone was recorded a few times. The chain combines TRBV6-5 with TRBJ2-7; perhaps TRBD2 as D (6 bases). The V gene lost 4 bases and the J gene lost 3 bases, with 13 bases spanning the gap. CDR3 size: 14 residues. Germline V gene lookup returns CDR1 MNHEY and CDR2 SVGAGI. CDR3 sequence (DNA): TGTGCCAGCAGTTTTCGGGAGAACGGCTACGAGCAGTACTTC. Amino acids: CASSFRENGYEQYF.

The V and J genes are TRBV27 and TRBJ2-5; 7 positions match TRBD1. Germline CDR1 and CDR2: MNHEY and SMNVEV (reference sequence). CDR3 size: 13 residues. J was trimmed by 9 bases and V by 1 base; bases with no gene match: 5. The CDR3 sequence: CASSLLTGRAQYF. CDR3 sequence (DNA): TGTGCCAGCAGTTTATTGACAGGGCGGGCCCAGTACTTC.

This clone was observed once. The rearrangement uses TRBV7-6 and TRBJ2-5, with 11 bases fitting TRBD2. Trimming cost V 2 bases and J 4 bases; bases outside gene matches: 9. The germline V gene encodes CDR1 SGHVS and CDR2 FNYEAQ. The CDR3 contains 17 residues. CDR3 coding DNA: TGTGCCAGCAGCTTACGGCTAGCGGGGGGCACTGTAGAGACCCAGTACTTC. It translates to CASSLRLAGGTVETQYF.

The CDR3 reads CASSYMGPRRNQPQHF. CDR3 sequence (DNA): TGTGCCAGCAGTTATATGGGGCCCCGTCGAAATCAGCCCCAGCATTTT. V and J are TRBV6-2 or TRBV6-3 and TRBJ1-5; possibly TRBD1 for D (5 bases). With 3 bases removed from V and 4 bases from J, the gap between germline ends came to 16 bases. Germline lookup yields CDR1 MNHEY and CDR2 SVGEGT. The CDR3 is made up of 16 amino acids.

This chain joins TRBV3-1 (or the pseudogene TRBV3-2) and TRBJ1-2; D possibly corresponds to TRBD1 (5 bases). The CDR3 has 14 amino acids. Trimming shortened V by 1 base and J by 7 bases, and 13 bases separated the two germline ends. CDR1 and CDR2 from the germline V gene are LGHDT and YNNKEL (reference sequence). CDR3 loop: CASSQGRGSLGYTF. In DNA, the CDR3 is TGTGCCAGCAGCCAAGGGAGGGGCAGTCTTGGCTACACCTTC.

V gene TRBV18 combines with J gene TRBJ1-4, with 10 bases lining up with TRBD1. V gave up 5 bases and J gave up 0 bases; unmatched junction bases: 0. Germline-derived CDR1 and CDR2 are KGHSH and LQKENI. This CDR3 is 15 amino acids long. CDR3 in amino acids: CASSGQGATNEKLFF. As DNA, the CDR3 is TGTGCCAGCTCAGGACAGGGGGCAACTAATGAAAAACTGTTTTTT.

The chain carries TRBV9 and TRBJ1-1; 10 positions agree with TRBD1. V shed 4 bases and J 7 bases; nucleotides not matched to a gene: 10. Germline assignment: CDR1 SGDLS and CDR2 YYNGEE. The CDR3 runs 15 residues. The CDR3 nucleotides are TGTGCCAGCAGCTCCATGACAGGGGGCTGGGGTGAAGCTTTCTTT. It specifies CASSSMTGGWGEAFF.